Listed here are 23 T cell receptor beta chains from one sample, sequenced in a study of blood T cell repertoires in COVID-19. Only in-frame clones appear in the TCRdb table, and some are missing; sequencing was by immunoSEQ multiplex PCR. In the table there are about 240,000 clones, about 89% of which are singletons. Sequencing used PBMCs or T cells enriched from blood (not recorded which). Receptors were obtained from a woman in her thirties who had recovered from COVID-19.

V is TRBV9 and J is TRBJ2-3; D is possibly TRBD2 (5 bases). The germline CDR1 and CDR2 sequences are SGDLS and YYNGEE. V lost 4 bases, J lost 0 bases, and 9 bases lay in between. The CDR3 loop spans 14 amino acids. CDR3 in amino acids: CASSPRGSTDTQYF. The CDR3 nucleotides are TGTGCCAGCAGCCCCCGGGGAAGCACAGATACGCAGTATTTT.

This chain joins TRBV4-1 and TRBJ2-2, with D possibly being TRBD1 (5 bases). V lost 1 base, J lost 2 bases, and 11 bases lay in between. CDR3 length equals 16 residues. Germline CDR1 MGHRA, CDR2 YSYEKL. DNA for the CDR3: TGCGCCAGCAGCCAAGCGCCAGACAGTAACACCGGGGAGCTGTTTTTT. Protein sequence: CASSQAPDSNTGELFF.

This rearrangement joins TRBV27 to TRBJ1-5, with D uncertain. This CDR3 is 13 amino acids long. V dropped 6 bases and J dropped 5 bases, with 11 bases sitting between them. Germline V lookup: CDR1 MNHEY, CDR2 SMNVEV (reference sequence). CDR3: CASSPYRDQPQHF. Here the CDR3 DNA reads TGTGCCAGCAGCCCATATCGCGATCAGCCCCAGCATTTT.

This chain links TRBV5-4 with TRBJ1-1, with a possible D match to TRBD1 (5 bases). The CDR3 totals 13 residues. Trimming took off 4 bases at V and 5 bases at J, with 12 bases between the two ends. Germline V gene lookup returns CDR1 SGHNT and CDR2 YYREEE (reference sequence). In DNA form, the CDR3 reads TGTGCCAGCAGCCCAGGGTTCGGGACTGAAGCTTTCTTT. Its protein is CASSPGFGTEAFF.

V usage is TRBV28 and J usage is TRBJ2-7; 8 bases are a match to TRBD2. J lost 4 bases, V lost 4 bases, and 9 bases had no gene match. The CDR3 has 15 amino acids. CDR1 MDHEN and CDR2 SYDVKM come from the germline V gene. CDR3 DNA: TGTGCCAGCAGTTCCTCGGGGGGGCCGACTTACGAGCAGTACTTC. It specifies CASSSSGGPTYEQYF.

The chain employs TRBV28 and TRBJ1-2, with D maybe TRBD1 (6 bases). CDR1 MDHEN and CDR2 SYDVKM come from the germline V gene. Between the trimmed V and J ends, which lost 9 bases and 2 bases, there was a span of 10 bases. This CDR3 region has 12 residues. The CDR3 spells CASGDKNYGYTF. CDR3 nucleotide sequence: TGTGCCAGTGGGGACAAGAACTATGGCTACACCTTC.

The gene calls are TRBV5-8 and TRBJ1-2; TRBD1 agrees at 9 bases. The V and J ends lost 2 bases and 4 bases, in that order; junction bases with no gene match: 6. CDR1 and CDR2 from the germline V gene are SGHTS and YDEGEE. The CDR3 contains 15 residues. This CDR3 is CASSFRGQGFYGYTF. CDR3 DNA: TGTGCCAGCAGCTTTCGAGGACAGGGGTTCTATGGCTACACCTTC.

This clone was seen a handful of times. This rearrangement joins TRBV5-3 to TRBJ2-1; a possible D gene is TRBD2 (5 bases). TRBV5-3 is an ORF, with its function uncertain. The V and J ends lost 5 bases and 12 bases respectively, with 18 bases between them. The CDR3 loop spans 13 amino acids. The CDR3 reads CARSTAQLARQFF. CDR3 sequence (DNA): TGTGCCAGAAGTACCGCCCAGCTAGCTAGGCAGTTCTTC.

V and J are TRBV7-2 and TRBJ1-3, with TRBD1 as a possible D gene (6 bases). The V end was cut by 5 bases, the J end by 1 base, with 12 bases between. The CDR3 contains 15 residues. CDR1 SGHTA and CDR2 FQGNSA come from the germline V gene. CDR3 loop: CASSNDRISGNTIYF. The CDR3 DNA is TGTGCCAGCAGCAACGACAGGATTTCTGGAAACACCATATATTTT. Full variable domain (remainder filled in from reference TRBV7-2 and TRBJ1-3): GAGVSQSPSNKVTEKGKDVELRCDPISGHTALYWYRQSLGQGLEFLIYFQGNSAPDKSGLPSDRFSAERTGGSVSTLTIQRTQQEDSAVYLCASSNDRISGNTIYFGEGSWLTVV.

V gene TRBV19 combines with J gene TRBJ2-1; 10 nucleotides match TRBD2. Looked up from germline, CDR1 is LNHDA and CDR2 is SQIVND (reference sequence). The CDR3 has 15 amino acids. Trimming removed 9 bases from V and 6 bases from J; junction bases left unmatched: 11. CDR3 sequence (DNA): TGTGCCAGCAAAACCGTGGCTAGCGGGGGCAATGAGCAGTTCTTC. It encodes CASKTVASGGNEQFF. The variable domain in full, completed from reference TRBV19 and TRBJ2-1, reads DGGITQSPKYLFRKEGQNVTLSCEQNLNHDAMYWYRQDPGQGLRLIYYSQIVNDFQKGDIAEGYSVSREKKESFPLTVTSAQKNPTAFYLCASKTVASGGNEQFFGPGTRLTVL.

The CDR3 region has the DNA TGTGCCAGCAGAAACACAGGGGGCGACTATGGCTACACCTTC. Amino acid sequence: CASRNTGGDYGYTF. The chain joins TRBV6-5 to TRBJ1-2, with 9 bases aligning to TRBD1. The germline CDR1 and CDR2 sequences are MNHEY and SVGAGI. J lost 3 bases, V lost 6 bases, and 5 bases had no gene match. The CDR3 is made up of 14 amino acids.

V and J are TRBV5-1 and TRBJ1-3; 10 bases line up with TRBD1. The CDR3 contains 17 residues. Germline values: CDR1 SGHRS, CDR2 YFSETQ. With V trimmed by 0 bases and J by 4 bases, 7 bases remained unmatched. CDR3 region: CASSLEADRGRGNTIYF. Here the CDR3 DNA reads TGCGCCAGCAGCTTGGAGGCGGACAGGGGGAGAGGAAACACCATATATTTT.

The rearrangement links TRBV7-2 to TRBJ2-7; D perhaps matches TRBD2 (5 bases). The CDR3 loop spans 15 amino acids. The ends were cut back, 6 bases at V and 6 bases at J, with 21 bases in the middle. Germline V gives CDR1 SGHTA, CDR2 FQGNSA. Here the CDR3 reads CASSPKFGGTGEQYF. CDR3 coding DNA: TGTGCCAGCAGTCCTAAGTTCGGAGGAACTGGCGAGCAGTACTTC.

The rearrangement links TRBV4-2 to TRBJ2-7; 9 nucleotides align to TRBD2. This CDR3 is 16 amino acids long. Per germline, CDR1 LGHNA and CDR2 YNFKEQ. After removal of 0 bases from V and 2 bases from J, the junction contained 5 bases not matched to a gene. For the CDR3, the DNA is TGTGCCAGCAGCCAAGAGGGTAGCGGGGGACCCTACGAGCAGTACTTC. Protein sequence: CASSQEGSGGPYEQYF.

The V call is TRBV3-1 (or the pseudogene TRBV3-2), the J call TRBJ1-2; 9 bases are shared with TRBD1. The CDR3 length is 15 residues. J lost 4 bases, V lost 4 bases, and 7 bases had no gene match. CDR1 is LGHDT, CDR2 YNNKEL, per germline (reference sequence). DNA of the CDR3: TGTGCCAGCAGCCCCGCCCCGGGACAGGGCTATGGCTACACCTTC. This sequence encodes CASSPAPGQGYGYTF.

The CDR3 DNA reads TGCGCCAGCAGCCATCTAGTAGCGACGTATAACTATGGCTACACCTTC. Protein: CASSHLVATYNYGYTF. The V call is TRBV4-3, the J call TRBJ1-2, with D unresolved. V shed 3 bases and J shed 1 base, with 15 bases lying between them. This CDR3 spans 16 amino acids. Germline lookup yields CDR1 LGHNA and CDR2 YSLEER.

The V and J genes are TRBV7-2 and TRBJ1-5, with 11 bases that match TRBD1. CDR3 length: 15 residues. The J segment lost 4 bases and the V segment lost 5 bases, leaving 4 bases of the junction unmatched. Germline V gene lookup returns CDR1 SGHTA and CDR2 FQGNSA. CDR3 sequence (DNA): TGTGCCAGCAGCCCGGACAGGGGGCGAAATCAGCCCCAGCATTTT. Translated: CASSPDRGRNQPQHF. Together with reference TRBV7-2 and TRBJ1-5, the CDR3 gives the full variable domain: GAGVSQSPSNKVTEKGKDVELRCDPISGHTALYWYRQSLGQGLEFLIYFQGNSAPDKSGLPSDRFSAERTGGSVSTLTIQRTQQEDSAVYLCASSPDRGRNQPQHFGDGTRLSIL.

V gene TRBV5-1 combines with J gene TRBJ2-5; TRBD1 might be the D (6 bases). CDR3 length: 16 amino acids. Germline CDR1 is SGHRS and CDR2 is YFSETQ. The V end was cut by 2 bases, the J end by 3 bases, with 17 bases between. CDR3 DNA sequence: TGCGCCAGCAGCTTAATAGTGGGGGCCAGCGAAGAGACCCAGTACTTC. Translating gives CASSLIVGASEETQYF.

The genes are TRBV18 and TRBJ2-3; D uncertain. The CDR3 totals 15 residues. Trimming took 3 bases from V and 2 from J, leaving 12 bases between them. Germline lookup yields CDR1 KGHSH and CDR2 LQKENI. The CDR3 DNA is TGTGCCAGCTCACCCCTACCGCGTGTCACAGATACGCAGTATTTT. Amino acids: CASSPLPRVTDTQYF.

The J gene is TRBJ2-6, the V gene TRBV19; D is perhaps TRBD2 (5 bases). With 7 bases removed from V and 3 bases from J, the gap between germline ends came to 10 bases. This CDR3 region has 14 residues. Germline lookup yields CDR1 LNHDA and CDR2 SQIVND (reference sequence). CDR3 bases: TGTGCCAGTACCCGGGGAAGTGGGGCCAACGTCCTGACTTTC. Translated, it gives CASTRGSGANVLTF.

The J gene is TRBJ1-1, the V gene TRBV9; the D gene is possibly TRBD1 (5 bases). V was pared by 4 bases and J by 4 bases, with 14 bases between. The CDR3 is 14 amino acids. Germline V lookup: CDR1 SGDLS, CDR2 YYNGEE. The CDR3 bases are TGTGCCAGCAGCACTCGACAGTGGCCCACTGAAGCTTTCTTT. This translates into CASSTRQWPTEAFF.

The rearrangement uses TRBV6-5 and TRBJ2-2; 9 bases line up with TRBD1. CDR3 length: 15 amino acids. J was trimmed by 4 bases and V by 7 bases; bases with no gene match: 7. From germline, CDR1 is MNHEY and CDR2 SVGAGI. The CDR3, as DNA: TGTGCCAGCATCCTGGGACAGGGAGCCACCGGGGAGCTGTTTTTT. It yields the protein CASILGQGATGELFF.

The chain employs TRBV2 and TRBJ2-3; 7 bases fit TRBD2. Germline V gene lookup returns CDR1 SNHLY and CDR2 FYNNEI. This CDR3 spans 15 amino acids. V was clipped by 8 bases and J by 6 bases; unmatched bases: 14. The CDR3 here is CASWGGVGPSDTQYF. CDR3 DNA: TGTGCCAGCTGGGGAGGGGTTGGACCGTCGGATACGCAGTATTTT. The variable domain in full, completed from reference TRBV2 and TRBJ2-3, reads EPEVTQTPSHQVTQMGQEVILRCVPISNHLYFYWYRQILGQKVEFLVSFYNNEISEKSEIFDDQFSVERPDGSNFTLKIRSTKLEDSAMYFCASWGGVGPSDTQYFGPGTRLTVL.